What follows are 9 T cell receptor beta chains derived from one specimen sequenced in a study of T cells after yellow fever vaccination. One entry per CDR3 protein results from TCRdb running MiXCR on the 5' RACE reads. The sample lists a few hundred thousand distinct CDR3 sequences; roughly 3.5% were seen once. The specimen comprised PBMCs, sampled on the day of the yellow fever booster vaccination. These receptor sequences come from a man between 18 and 29 years old who received the YFV17D yellow fever vaccine.

This clonotype was seen many times. This chain joins TRBV6-5 and TRBJ1-1; D ambiguous. This CDR3 comprises 15 residues. The germline gives CDR1 MNHEY, CDR2 SVGAGI. Trimming left V 2 bases short and J 1 base short, with 11 bases between. CDR3 nucleotide sequence: TGTGCCAGCAGTTACGGTTCGCAGCCGAACACTGAAGCTTTCTTT. It is translated as CASSYGSQPNTEAFF.

In this sample, this clonotype turned up many times. The genes are TRBV6-5 and TRBJ2-1; 10 nucleotides agree with TRBD1. Germline V lookup: CDR1 MNHEY, CDR2 SVGAGI. The CDR3 consists of 16 residues. V lost 8 bases and J lost 1; bases outside the gene matches: 8. CDR3 in amino acids: CASRNGQGVSYNEQFF. For the CDR3, the DNA is TGTGCCAGCCGAAACGGACAGGGGGTATCCTACAATGAGCAGTTCTTC.

The V and J genes are TRBV29-1 and TRBJ1-1, with no clear D. This CDR3 has 13 residues. Trimming removed 3 bases at V and 6 bases at J, with 14 bases between. Germline V gene lookup returns CDR1 SQVTM and CDR2 ANQGSEA. The CDR3 spells CSVDELSGSEAFF. CDR3 nucleotide sequence: TGCAGCGTTGATGAGCTTTCCGGGTCTGAAGCTTTCTTT. The variable domain in full, with the rest retrieved from reference TRBV29-1 and TRBJ1-1, is SAVISQKPSRDICQRGTSLTIQCQVDSQVTMMFWYRQQPGQSLTLIATANQGSEATYESGFVIDKFPISRPNLTFSTLTVSNMSPEDSSIYLCSVDELSGSEAFFGQGTRLTVV.

This clonotype occurred many times. The chain uses TRBV12-3 or TRBV12-4 and TRBJ2-2; 9 nucleotides align to TRBD1. J lost 3 bases, V lost 5 bases, and 4 bases had no gene match. The CDR3 covers 15 residues. CDR3 nucleotide sequence: TGTGCCAGCAGTGCTGACAGGGGGTACACCGGGGAGCTGTTTTTT. This codes for CASSADRGYTGELFF.

The chain couples TRBV7-9 to TRBJ2-5; 11 bases map to TRBD2. Per the germline V gene, CDR1 is SEHNR and CDR2 is FQNEAQ (reference sequence). V lost 5 bases, J lost 7 bases, and 12 bases stayed unmatched. The CDR3 consists of 16 residues. The CDR3 loop is CASSPAGLAVRGTQYF. In DNA, the CDR3 is TGTGCCAGCAGCCCCGCGGGACTAGCGGTCCGGGGGACCCAGTACTTC.

This clonotype was seen ten or more times. This chain links TRBV7-2 with TRBJ2-1; perhaps TRBD1 as D (6 bases). The germline V gene encodes CDR1 SGHTA and CDR2 FQGNSA. This CDR3 spans 15 amino acids. Trimming took off 5 bases at V and 5 bases at J, with 16 bases between the two ends. In nucleotides, the CDR3 is TGTGCCAGCAGCCCAAACCGGGACACCCACAATGAGCAGTTCTTC. Its protein is CASSPNRDTHNEQFF.

This clonotype came up many times. The V call is TRBV15, the J call TRBJ2-3, with D tentatively TRBD1 (6 bases). V was cut by 0 bases and J by 5 bases, with 21 bases left in between. The germline V gene has CDR1 LNHNV and CDR2 YYDKDF (reference sequence). CDR3 size: 18 residues. This CDR3 is CATSREGRGTPYRDTQYF. The CDR3 nucleotides read TGTGCCACCAGCAGAGAAGGAAGGGGGACGCCCTACCGAGATACGCAGTATTTT.

The V call is TRBV5-1, the J call TRBJ1-2; D gene unclear. The germline gives CDR1 SGHRS, CDR2 YFSETQ. With 3 bases removed from V and 3 bases from J, the gap between germline ends came to 9 bases. The CDR3 is made up of 13 amino acids. CDR3 DNA: TGCGCCAGCAGCTCCCTGGGCTACTATGGCTACACCTTC. This gives the protein CASSSLGYYGYTF. Full variable domain (rest looked up from reference TRBV5-1 and TRBJ1-2): KAGVTQTPRYLIKTRGQQVTLSCSPISGHRSVSWYQQTPGQGLQFLFEYFSETQRNKGNFPGRFSGRQFSNSRSEMNVSTLELGDSALYLCASSSLGYYGYTFGSGTRLTVV.

The V gene is TRBV7-7, the J gene TRBJ1-1; D not certain. V lost 4 bases, J lost 5 bases, and 14 bases lay in between. CDR3 length equals 14 residues. In germline, CDR1 is SSHAT, CDR2 FNYEAQ (reference sequence). CDR3: CASSSNDPWTEAFF. CDR3 nucleotide sequence: TGTGCCAGCAGCTCTAACGACCCGTGGACTGAAGCTTTCTTT.